What follows is one T cell receptor beta chain and its context. Which antigen it targets is not known. Per-base quality was not reported, and no clone a single base away is much larger than it. The library relied on the immunoSEQ multiplex PCR assay. Per the authors' processing: To diagnose cytomegalovirus status from the catalog of TCR beta chain sequences, a statistical classification framework was built. TCRdb carries this immuneACCESS record with in-frame sequences only. Its versions omit some clonotypes, under half of them owing to an unresolved V gene in the studies checked, with the rest unexplained. D and trimming were read from the DNA, whereas the V and J calls and clone size are those reported in that table. This sample has over 200,000 clones in its table, and roughly 87% of those were observed once. Of the sample, approximately 3.1% is held by the ten largest clones. The entry originates in a study of cytomegalovirus exposure and HLA in healthy donors (dated by TCRdb to about 2017). About the full investigation: A later analysis indicated that the 120 validation repertoires were generated on the platform also employed for the roughly 650 repertoires of the first cohort. The aim of the study was to test whether cataloging public T cell receptors could identify signatures of past pathogen exposure. Besides the first cohort of 666 subjects, a separate validation cohort made up of 90 to 150 different subjects was used. High-throughput TCR immunosequencing, statistical association of individual TCRs with disease status, and machine learning were combined to predict cytomegalovirus infection status. The paper as a whole reports these results and caveats: Of the cluster scores, roughly 93% were above 0 in a later analysis, which found that TCRs clustered in the first cohort also tended to co-occur in the 120 or so validation repertoires. A few of the identified cytomegalovirus-associated TCR beta chains were confirmed in vitro to be specific for cytomegalovirus antigens. According to the authors, the approach could potentially be generalized to other disease states and immunological phenotypes. The study listed 164 TCR beta chains as associated with cytomegalovirus. A later analysis had no HLA typing for the validation cohort, so co-occurrence there was scored across all 130 or so repertoires. In both the original and validation cohorts, the classifier was reported to diagnose cytomegalovirus status with high specificity and sensitivity. Most TCR sequences were observed very rarely across donors, whereas some public TCRs were present in many individuals.

The donors belonged to the validation cohort of around 130 subjects, which was separate from the approximately 680-subject first cohort. V is shortened by 11 bases, J by 0 bases, and the region joining them spans 13 bases. The CDR3 measures 13 amino acids from cysteine to phenylalanine. This entry keeps only the CDR3 DNA: 39 bases, framed from base 1. The germline V gene gives CDR1 as SNHLY and CDR2 as FYNNEI. The clonotype originates from a woman in her twenties or thirties in good health and CMV-seronegative. The rearranged chain carries TRBV2 and TRBJ1-1; a confident D gene designation cannot be given. Material for sequencing was PBMCs. The CDR3 amino acid sequence is: CAGRTPLNTEAFF. The nucleotide sequence is given as TGTGCCGGCCGAACGCCTTTGAACACTGAAGCTTTCTTT.